A selection of T cell receptor beta chains follows, all from one sample in a study of vaccination and CD4 T cells after COVID-19. The antigens these receptors bind are not known. A single record per CDR3 protein comes from TCRdb applying MiXCR to the PCR reads. The data hold about 10,000 distinct CDR3 sequences, with approximately 61% observed a single time. Sequencing was carried out using CD4+ T cells from blood, cultured in vitro. The receptors were gathered from a human donor who had recovered from COVID-19. CDR3s include the opening cysteine and the closing phenylalanine or tryptophan. The order of the fields is D gene, clone size, J gene, V gene, CDR3 DNA, CDR3 protein. D genes are given only for firm matches. Size is omitted from some rows. Given values are once, few, many or a class for expanded clones.

- few TRBJ2-5 TRBV28 TGTGCCAGCAGCCAAGGGACGGACTCCGGGGCCCAGTACTTC CASSQGTDSGAQYF
- few TRBJ1-5 TRBV12-3/TRBV12-4 TGTGCCAGCAGCCGATTCCAGGGAGTGGGAAGCAATCAGCCCCAGCATTTT CASSRFQGVGSNQPQHF
TRBD1 - TRBJ1-6 TRBV4-1 TGCGCCAGCAGCCAATTGGACAGGGACGGTTCACCCCTCCACTTT CASSQLDRDGSPLHF
- - TRBJ1-2 TRBV6-5 TGTGCCAGCAGTTGGGATAATTGTGGCTACACCTTC CASSWDNCGYTF
- - TRBJ2-5 TRBV6-5 TGTGCCAGCAGTTACTCGGGGACCCTGCAAGAGACCCAGTACTTC CASSYSGTLQETQYF
- - TRBJ1-4 TRBV29-1 TGCAGCTCTCCCCTTAGACAGGTGGAGGGTGAAAAACTGTTTTTT CSSPLRQVEGEKLFF
- few TRBJ2-2 TRBV7-2 TGTGCCAGCACCGGACAAGCGAACACCGGGGAGCTGTTTTTT CASTGQANTGELFF
- - TRBJ2-2 TRBV6-1 TGTGCCAGCCTCAAGTCTGGATTGAACACCGGGGAGCTGTTTTTT CASLKSGLNTGELFF
- - TRBJ2-5 TRBV2 TGTGCCAGCACCGGAGGGCTGTTGGCAGGGCGGGAGACCCAGTACTTC CASTGGLLAGRETQYF
- - TRBJ1-1 TRBV4-1 TGCGCCAGCAGCCACTTGGTATGGGGGTCGGGGGGGATGGCTAACACTGAAGCTTTCTTT CASSHLVWGSGGMANTEAFF
TRBD1 - TRBJ1-1 TRBV20-1 TGCAGTGCGGCCCAGGGGGCGGGTTTGGGGAACACTGAAGCTTTCTTT CSAAQGAGLGNTEAFF
- - TRBJ1-3 TRBV2 TGTGCCAGCAGTGAACAAGGTTCTGGAAACACCATATATTTT CASSEQGSGNTIYF